This T cell receptor (beta chain) appears in the sequencing data of a study of blood T cell repertoires in COVID-19. Across the study: Spain, Italy and the United States supplied samples that represented acute and convalescent COVID-19.

Generated by immunoSEQ multiplex PCR, the TCRdb table keeps only in-frame clones and is missing some. The profile shows 200,000 to 300,000 clones, around 87% of them singletons. This clone appeared a single time. This CDR3 region has 19 residues. The V and J ends lost 5 bases and 3 bases, in that order; junction bases with no gene match: 21. Germline loops: CDR1 SEHNR, CDR2 FQNEAQ (reference sequence). The material sequenced was peripheral blood. The chain carries TRBV7-9 and TRBJ1-1; 7 bases agree with TRBD1. This TCR derives from an older woman with COVID-19, enrolled during active disease. CDR3 sequence (DNA): TGTGCCAGCAGCCATTCTTTCCTCCACACCGACAGGGCGGACACTGAAGCTTTCTTT. It encodes CASSHSFLHTDRADTEAFF.